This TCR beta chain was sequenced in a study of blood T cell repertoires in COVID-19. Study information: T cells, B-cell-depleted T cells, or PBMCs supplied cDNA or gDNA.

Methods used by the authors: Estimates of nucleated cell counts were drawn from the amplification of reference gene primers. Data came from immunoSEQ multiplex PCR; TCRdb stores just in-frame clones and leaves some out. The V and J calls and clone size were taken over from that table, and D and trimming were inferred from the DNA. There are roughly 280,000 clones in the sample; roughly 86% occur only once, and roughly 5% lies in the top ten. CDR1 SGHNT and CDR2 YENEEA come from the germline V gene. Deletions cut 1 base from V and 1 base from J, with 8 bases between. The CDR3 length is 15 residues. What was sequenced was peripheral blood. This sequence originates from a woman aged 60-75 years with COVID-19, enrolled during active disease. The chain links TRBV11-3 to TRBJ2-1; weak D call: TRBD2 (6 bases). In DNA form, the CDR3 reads TGTGCCAGCAGCTTAGGCCGGGGGTCCTACAATGAGCAGTTCTTC. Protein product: CASSLGRGSYNEQFF.